This entry is about one T cell receptor beta chain. Its antigen is still unknown. The V and J ends lost 3 bases and 5 bases respectively, with 13 bases between them. The CDR3 sequence is 14 residues long. Germline V gene lookup returns CDR1 SNHLY and CDR2 FYNNEI. The PCR ran on 60 Vbeta and 13 Jbeta primers. Only in-frame clones appear in the TCRdb table, and some are missing; sequencing was by immunoSEQ multiplex PCR. This sample has about 62,000 clones, with approximately 87% found just once. This sample is drawn from a study of cytomegalovirus exposure and HLA in healthy donors. Regarding the study as a whole: DRB1 had the most TCR associations and HLA-C the fewest, a later analysis found, with rates varying by HLA locus.

This clonotype was obtained from a man in his late teens or twenties in good health and CMV-seronegative. Sequenced material: PBMCs. V usage is TRBV2 and J usage is TRBJ2-5, with a tentative D call TRBD1 (5 bases). The CDR3 coding sequence is TGTGCCAGCAGTGAGGGCTCACCAGGGGAGACCCAGTACTTC. Translation gives CASSEGSPGETQYF.